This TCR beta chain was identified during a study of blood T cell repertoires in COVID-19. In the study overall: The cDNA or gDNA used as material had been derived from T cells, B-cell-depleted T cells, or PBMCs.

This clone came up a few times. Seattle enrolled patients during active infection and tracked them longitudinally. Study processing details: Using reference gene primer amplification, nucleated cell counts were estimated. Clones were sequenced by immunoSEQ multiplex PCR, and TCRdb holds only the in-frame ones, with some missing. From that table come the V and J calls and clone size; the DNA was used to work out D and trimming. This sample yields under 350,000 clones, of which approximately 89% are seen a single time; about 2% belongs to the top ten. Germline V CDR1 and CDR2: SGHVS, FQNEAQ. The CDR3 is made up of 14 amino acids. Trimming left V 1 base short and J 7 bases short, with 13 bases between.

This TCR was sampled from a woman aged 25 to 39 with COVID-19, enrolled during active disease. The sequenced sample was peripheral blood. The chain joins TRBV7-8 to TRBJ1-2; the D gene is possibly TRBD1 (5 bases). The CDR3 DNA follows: TGTGCCAGCAGCTTAGGCCCTGGACAACCTGGCTACACCTTC. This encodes CASSLGPGQPGYTF.